These 2 T cell receptor beta chains share one sample of origin, sequenced in a study of shared clonotypes between healthy human individuals. Sequencing used immunoSEQ multiplex PCR; TCRdb keeps in-frame clones, though not all of them. Of 1.5 million to 2.5 million clones in the sample, about 95% were seen once. Terminally differentiated effector memory CD45RA+ cells were excluded from the naive CD8 cells, which were CD45RO-negative and positively selected for CCR7. Sequenced sample: naive CD8+ T cells sorted from blood. These receptors all stem from a man younger than 30 in good health.

The V call is TRBV5-1, the J call TRBJ1-1; no clear D gene. Trimming stripped 1 base from V and 0 bases from J, with 7 bases between. The CDR3 covers 14 residues. The germline gives CDR1 SGHRS, CDR2 YFSETQ. CDR3 sequence reads: CASSLTRLNTEAFF. CDR3 nucleotide sequence: TGCGCCAGCAGCTTGACAAGGCTGAACACTGAAGCTTTCTTT.

This chain uses TRBV6-5 with TRBJ2-7, with TRBD1 identical over 8 bases. V lost 0 bases to trimming and J lost 7 bases; unmatched junction nucleotides: 8. The CDR3 contains 15 residues. CDR1 MNHEY and CDR2 SVGAGI come from the germline V gene. DNA for the CDR3: TGTGCCAGCAGTTACTCGACGCAGGGGGCGAGGGAGCAGTACTTC. It is translated as CASSYSTQGAREQYF.